Below are 4 T cell receptor beta chains sequenced from a single sample in a study of T-cell reconstitution after alpha-beta-depleted transplantation in children. The TCRbeta library incorporated unique molecular identifiers. TCRdb re-called the PCR reads with MiXCR, one entry per CDR3 protein. The sample includes 500,000 to 650,000 distinct CDR3 sequences, approximately 10% of them seen just once. The sample was PBMCs, mostly from graft donor cells, taken 180 days after TCRalphabeta/CD19-depleted stem cell transplant. These receptors were taken from a female patient under 10 years old who had a stem cell transplant for aplastic anemia, so the T cells may come from the graft donor.

V is TRBV29-1 and J is TRBJ2-3; D is undetermined. Per the germline V gene, CDR1 is SQVTM and CDR2 is ANQGSEA. The CDR3 length is 15 residues. Trimming took 0 bases from V and 5 from J, leaving 15 bases between them. The DNA for the CDR3 is TGCAGCGTTGAAGATCGCGAGACCACTATAGATACGCAGTATTTT. Its protein product is CSVEDRETTIDTQYF.

J is TRBJ2-1 and V is TRBV10-3; D perhaps matches TRBD2 (6 bases). The V gene lost 7 bases and the J gene lost 5 bases, with 6 bases spanning the gap. Germline V gives CDR1 ENHRY, CDR2 SYGVKD. The CDR3 consists of 11 residues. This CDR3 reads CAITGDNEQFF. DNA for the CDR3: TGTGCCATCACGGGGGACAATGAGCAGTTCTTC.

The chain links TRBV15 to TRBJ2-5; D is undetermined. CDR1 and CDR2 from the germline V gene are LNHNV and YYDKDF (reference sequence). Trimming cost V 0 bases and J 1 base, with 6 bases left between them. The CDR3 runs to 14 residues. CDR3 bases: TGTGCCACCAGCAGAGATCTGGCCCAAGAGACCCAGTACTTC. Amino acid sequence: CATSRDLAQETQYF.

This clonotype was observed at least ten times. This chain connects TRBV27 to TRBJ1-2, with 12 bases aligning to TRBD1. This CDR3 has 16 residues. Germline CDR1 reads MNHEY; CDR2 reads SMNVEV (reference sequence). The V segment lost 3 bases and the J segment 8 bases; nucleotides outside the gene matches: 10. This CDR3 is CASSFSGTGGYHGYTF. In DNA, the CDR3 is TGTGCCAGCAGTTTTTCCGGGACAGGGGGCTATCACGGCTACACCTTC.